This TCR beta chain emerged from a study of blood T cell repertoires in COVID-19 (dated by TCRdb to the early 2020s). Turning to the overall study: Samples covering the acute and convalescent phases of COVID-19 were provided by collaborators in the United States, Italy and Spain. The material from the prospective study consisted of cDNA or gDNA derived from T cells, B-cell-depleted T cells, or PBMCs. The dataset comprised deeply sampled blood TCRbeta repertoires from subjects exposed to, actively infected with, or recovered from COVID-19. The repertoires were released in a freely available public database meant as a resource for research on the immune response to SARS-CoV-2. Samples came from the ongoing ImmuneRACE study (first 160 participants) plus 1,254 subjects from 6 global collaborators. A de-identified subject ID, COVID-19 status, age in years and sex were almost always included in the sample metadata. HLA class I and class II types, where available, came from metadata supplied by the sample provider rather than from assay-based typing. Study-wide findings and limitations: The amount of clinical and demographic metadata varied by source and participant and was provided uncurated.

Whole blood was collected in K2EDTA tubes by collaborating institutions according to the institutions' own protocols. For TCRbeta analysis, collaborator samples were shipped as frozen whole blood, as isolated PBMCs, or as DNA extracted from either sample type. The immunoSEQ Assay, a bias-controlled multiplex PCR, was used to amplify TCRbeta CDR3 regions from genomic DNA. As for the original processing: The number of nucleated cells in each sample was estimated by amplification of reference gene primers within the assay. To quantify the absolute abundance of each unique TCRbeta CDR3 rearrangement, sequence reads were collapsed and filtered. Productive Simpson clonality was computed per sample as the square root of Simpson's diversity index over productive rearrangements. In TCRdb, the immuneACCESS table is reduced to in-frame sequences with V and J assigned. These tables do not hold every clone; where another copy was compared, an unresolved V gene accounts for under half, and the others remain unexplained. The V and J calls and the clone size are those of that table, but D and trimming were determined from the DNA. The sample table records some 150,000 clones; just under 90% of these occur just once. The ten largest clones take up 3.7% of the sample.

As regards this clone: It has no known antigen specificity. Within one base of it there is no much larger clone, and no base qualities were kept.

Measured from the cysteine to the phenylalanine, the CDR3 is 15 residues long. Kept here is only the CDR3 DNA, which spans 45 bases and is read in frame from base 1. Trimming accounts for 2 bases at V and 4 bases at J, while the number of junction bases matched to no gene is 7. Sequences MNHNS (CDR1) and SASEGT (CDR2) are obtained from the germline V gene. The rearranged chain carries TRBV6-1 and TRBJ1-1; 7 bases in the junction line up with TRBD1. Material: peripheral blood. The sequence derives from a man aged 18 to 29 with active or convalescent COVID-19. The nucleotide sequence reads TGTGCCAGCAGTGAACAGGGGGGATTGGGCACTGAAGCTTTCTTT. This translates into CASSEQGGLGTEAFF.